Listed below are T cell receptor beta chains from one sample, sequenced in a study of blood T cell repertoires in COVID-19. The method was immunoSEQ multiplex PCR; TCRdb's version includes in-frame clones alone and lacks a portion of them. The top ten clones hold approximately 2.6% of a sample with some 170,000 clones, 77% of them seen once. Sequenced sample: peripheral blood. These receptors were obtained from a man aged 70-80 years with acute or convalescent COVID-19. Both conserved end residues are part of each CDR3. Fields, in order: D gene, V gene, J gene, clone size, CDR3 protein, CDR3 DNA. A D gene is named only where the DNA matches it firmly. Size values are once, few and many counts, or a class for expanded clones, and some rows have none.

>NA|TRBV27|TRBJ1-1|NA
CASSPVGEVMNTEAFF
TGTGCCAGCAGTCCAGTTGGTGAGGTCATGAACACTGAAGCTTTCTTT
>TRBD2|TRBV10-3|TRBJ2-1|NA
CASASGSNHNEQFF
TGTGCCAGCGCTAGCGGGAGCAATCACAATGAGCAGTTCTTC
>TRBD1|TRBV6-5|TRBJ1-1|NA
CASSYQGQINTEAFF
TGTGCCAGCAGTTACCAGGGACAGATTAACACTGAAGCTTTCTTT
>NA|TRBV4-3|TRBJ2-2|once
CASSQVGGEPGELFF
TGCGCCAGCAGCCAAGTAGGGGGAGAACCCGGGGAGCTGTTTTTT
>TRBD1|TRBV5-6|TRBJ2-7|NA
CASKNGTGGKDEQYF
TGTGCCAGCAAAAATGGGACAGGGGGAAAGGACGAGCAGTACTTC
>NA|TRBV18|TRBJ2-7|NA
CASSPPGLIGLEQYF
TGTGCCAGCTCACCACCGGGGCTAATCGGTCTCGAGCAGTACTTC
>NA|TRBV19|TRBJ2-6|NA
CASSIPGSGANVLTF
TGTGCCAGTAGTATCCCGGGATCTGGGGCCAACGTCCTGACTTTC
>NA|TRBV6-5|TRBJ2-7|NA
CASTERLGEQYF
TGTGCCAGCACCGAGCGGTTGGGGGAGCAGTACTTC
>NA|TRBV7-9|TRBJ2-3|NA
CASSLAGATSDTQYF
TGTGCCAGCAGCTTAGCGGGGGCAACCTCTGATACGCAGTATTTT
>TRBD1|TRBV4-2|TRBJ1-3|NA
CASSQIDRGRGNTIYF
TGTGCCAGCAGCCAGATAGACAGGGGGAGGGGAAACACCATATATTTT